The rows below give T cell receptor beta chains drawn from one sample of a study of blood T cells in healthy people across ages. MiXCR, applied by TCRdb to the 5' RACE reads, yields one record per CDR3 protein. The data contain about 800,000 distinct CDR3 sequences, roughly 25% of them seen just once; the ten biggest clones take up around 3.6%. These data also featured in a second study, about T cells of mothers and their children.

Sample: blood. These receptors were collected from a boy between 10 and 17 years old in good health. Each CDR3 is given with its conserved first and last residue. A D gene is named only where the DNA matches it firmly. Not all rows give a size; the values are once, few, many and, for expanded clones, a class.

J | D | length | V | size | CDR3 | DNA
TRBJ2-7 | TRBD2 | 15 | TRBV27 | . | CASRPIRDYLYEQYF | TGTGCCAGCAGGCCCATCCGGGACTACCTATACGAGCAGTACTTC
TRBJ2-5 | . | 14 | TRBV29-1 | . | CSVEPDRLRETQYF | TGCAGCGTTGAACCCGACAGGCTAAGGGAGACCCAGTACTTC
TRBJ2-5 | . | 15 | TRBV15 | . | CATSRAEESEETQYF | TGTGCCACCAGCAGAGCCGAGGAATCCGAAGAGACCCAGTACTTC
TRBJ1-2 | . | 14 | TRBV3-1 | few | CASSQLGGAYGYTF | TGTGCCAGCAGCCAATTAGGAGGGGCCTATGGCTACACCTTC
TRBJ2-1 | TRBD1 | 15 | TRBV5-1 | few | CASSRTPGTGNEQFF | TGCGCCAGCAGCCGAACACCTGGGACAGGCAATGAGCAGTTCTTC
TRBJ1-4 | . | 13 | TRBV28 | few | CATYRTWGEKLFF | TGTGCCACCTACCGGACATGGGGTGAAAAACTGTTTTTT
TRBJ2-5 | . | 16 | TRBV14 | . | CASSPSGGKRLETQYF | TGTGCCAGCAGCCCAAGCGGCGGGAAGCGGCTGGAGACCCAGTACTTC
TRBJ2-7 | . | 14 | TRBV5-1 | few | CASSLVITGSEQYF | TGCGCCAGCAGCTTGGTTATCACGGGAAGCGAGCAGTACTTC
TRBJ2-5 | . | 15 | TRBV4-3 | few | CASSQGASGEGAQYF | TGCGCCAGCAGCCAAGGGGCTAGCGGAGAGGGGGCCCAGTACTTC
TRBJ2-2 | . | 15 | TRBV12-3/TRBV12-4 | many | CASNRADRGTGELFF | TGTGCCAGCAACCGCGCGGATCGGGGCACCGGGGAGCTGTTTTTT
TRBJ2-7 | . | 13 | TRBV29-1 | few | CSVGAGRVDEQYF | TGCAGCGTTGGGGCTGGTCGGGTGGACGAGCAGTACTTC
TRBJ1-2 | . | 13 | TRBV2 | . | CASMGQGLYGYTF | TGTGCCAGCATGGGGCAGGGCCTCTATGGCTACACCTTC
TRBJ2-5 | TRBD2 | 18 | TRBV28 | . | CASSSPGTRGWGQETQYF | TGTGCCAGCAGTTCCCCCGGGACTAGAGGATGGGGCCAAGAGACCCAGTACTTC
TRBJ1-2 | . | 15 | TRBV7-2 | . | CASSFTDLSPGGYTF | TGTGCCAGCAGCTTCACGGACCTTTCTCCTGGTGGCTACACCTTC
TRBJ1-4 | TRBD1 | 16 | TRBV11-2 | . | CASSLVGTGGKGKLFF | TGTGCCAGCAGCTTAGTGGGTACAGGGGGTAAGGGAAAACTGTTTTTT
TRBJ2-3 | TRBD1 | 17 | TRBV20-1 | . | CSARDDRGLFVPDTQYF | TGCAGTGCTAGAGACGACAGGGGGCTTTTTGTCCCAGATACGCAGTATTTT
TRBJ2-5 | TRBD2 | 13 | TRBV10-3 | . | CAIKRAGEETQYF | TGTGCCATCAAACGCGCGGGGGAAGAGACCCAGTACTTC
TRBJ1-5 | . | 15 | TRBV6-6 | . | CASTLRGGPEQPQHF | TGTGCCAGCACCCTGAGGGGAGGGCCGGAGCAGCCCCAGCATTTT
TRBJ2-3 | . | 14 | TRBV29-1 | . | CSVEYPTRTDTQYF | TGCAGCGTTGAATACCCGACTCGCACAGATACGCAGTATTTT
TRBJ1-6 | . | 15 | TRBV4-1 | . | CASSWGSSYNSPLHF | TGCGCCAGCAGCTGGGGGAGCTCCTATAATTCACCCCTCCACTTT
TRBJ2-7 | . | 14 | TRBV4-1 | few | CASSQHGQIYEQYF | TGCGCCAGCAGCCAACACGGACAGATCTACGAGCAGTACTTC
TRBJ2-7 | TRBD1 | 17 | TRBV4-3 | . | CASSPTRQGSVLYEQYF | TGCGCCAGCAGCCCAACTCGACAGGGTTCGGTGCTCTACGAGCAGTACTTC
TRBJ2-2 | . | 13 | TRBV12-3/TRBV12-4 | . | CACGTENTGELFF | TGTGCCTGCGGGACAGAGAACACCGGGGAGCTGTTTTTT
TRBJ2-3 | . | 14 | TRBV4-3 | . | CASSQVWDSDTQYF | TGCGCCAGCAGCCAAGTCTGGGACTCAGATACGCAGTATTTT
TRBJ2-1 | TRBD1 | 16 | TRBV7-8 | . | CASRAQRDRSYNEQFF | TGTGCCAGCAGGGCCCAAAGGGACAGGTCCTACAATGAGCAGTTCTTC
TRBJ2-7 | . | 18 | TRBV21-1 | few | CASSKAPTDRGLTYEQYF | TGTGCCAGCAGCAAAGCGCCAACCGACAGGGGTTTGACCTACGAGCAGTACTTC
TRBJ2-2 | . | 16 | TRBV3-1 | . | CASSQSTRRQTGELFF | TGTGCCAGCAGCCAATCCACACGGCGACAAACCGGGGAGCTGTTTTTT
TRBJ1-1 | . | 14 | TRBV7-6 | once | CASSSLLLNTEAFF | TGTGCCAGCAGCTCCTTATTACTGAACACTGAAGCTTTCTTT
TRBJ2-7 | TRBD1 | 14 | TRBV2 | many | CASSLSTGSYEQYF | TGTGCCAGCAGTCTCTCGACAGGGTCCTACGAGCAGTACTTC
TRBJ2-4 | . | 13 | TRBV7-2 | . | CASSLGQKNIQYF | TGTGCCAGCAGCTTGGGCCAGAAAAACATTCAGTACTTC
TRBJ1-5 | . | 14 | TRBV20-1 | . | CSAQRSNSNQPQHF | TGCAGTGCCCAACGGAGCAATAGCAATCAGCCCCAGCATTTT
TRBJ2-1 | TRBD2 | 15 | TRBV7-2 | few | CASSPPSGGYNEQFF | TGTGCCAGCAGCCCACCTAGCGGAGGGTACAATGAGCAGTTCTTC
TRBJ2-7 | . | 14 | TRBV20-1 | . | CSAFDSGASYEQYF | TGCAGTGCATTCGACAGTGGAGCGTCCTACGAGCAGTACTTC
TRBJ1-1 | . | 13 | TRBV7-3 | . | CASSLTLITEAFF | TGTGCCAGCAGCTTAACGTTAATCACTGAAGCTTTCTTT
TRBJ2-4 | . | 15 | TRBV30 | few | CAWQPTEIAKNIQYF | TGTGCCTGGCAACCAACGGAGATAGCCAAAAACATTCAGTACTTC
TRBJ2-3 | . | 15 | TRBV9 | few | CASSVGPQSTDTQYF | TGTGCCAGCAGCGTAGGTCCCCAGTCTACAGATACGCAGTATTTT
TRBJ2-5 | TRBD1 | 14 | TRBV18 | few | CASSPGGIKETQYF | TGTGCCAGCTCGCCAGGGGGAATAAAAGAGACCCAGTACTTC
TRBJ2-7 | . | 15 | TRBV9 | . | CASSTREGSSYEQYF | TGTGCCAGCAGCACCCGAGAGGGGAGCTCCTACGAGCAGTACTTC
TRBJ2-3 | . | 13 | TRBV12-5 | few | CASGSSGSDTQYF | TGTGCTAGTGGTAGCAGCGGGTCAGATACGCAGTATTTT
TRBJ1-1 | TRBD1 | 14 | TRBV10-3 | . | CAISVQGADTEAFF | TGTGCCATCAGTGTGCAGGGGGCGGACACTGAAGCTTTCTTT
TRBJ2-7 | . | 14 | TRBV27 | . | CASSGGNSIYEQYF | TGTGCCAGCAGTGGCGGAAACAGCATCTACGAGCAGTACTTC
TRBJ2-1 | TRBD2 | 14 | TRBV25-1 | . | CASSKSGSDNEQFF | TGTGCCAGCAGTAAAAGCGGGAGTGACAATGAGCAGTTCTTC
TRBJ2-7 | . | 15 | TRBV6-6 | . | CASSYFIPRDYEQYF | TGTGCCAGCAGTTACTTCATCCCCAGGGACTACGAGCAGTACTTC
TRBJ2-7 | TRBD1 | 15 | TRBV5-1 | few | CASSPGQVSSYEQYF | TGCGCCAGCAGCCCCGGACAGGTCTCCTCCTACGAGCAGTACTTC
TRBJ2-7 | . | 15 | TRBV4-3 | few | CASSQEDGDSYEQYF | TGCGCCAGCAGCCAAGAAGACGGGGACTCCTACGAGCAGTACTTC
TRBJ1-4 | . | 12 | TRBV28 | few | CASSPAMRELFF | TGTGCCAGCAGTCCGGCCATGAGGGAACTGTTTTTT
TRBJ1-2 | . | 14 | TRBV19 | . | CASSILAGSYGYTF | TGTGCCAGTAGTATCCTCGCGGGAAGCTATGGCTACACCTTC
TRBJ2-4 | . | 14 | TRBV12-3/TRBV12-4 | . | CASSLPDAKNIQYF | TGTGCCAGCAGTTTACCGGATGCCAAAAACATTCAGTACTTC
TRBJ1-2 | TRBD1 | 15 | TRBV6-5 | few | CASSYARTGIYGYTF | TGTGCCAGCAGTTACGCCCGGACAGGGATCTATGGCTACACCTTC
TRBJ2-5 | . | 14 | TRBV29-1 | . | CSVALRTQQETQYF | TGCAGCGTTGCTCTCCGGACACAACAAGAGACCCAGTACTTC
TRBJ2-7 | . | 14 | TRBV7-2 | . | CASSLGRVGYEQYF | TGTGCCAGCAGCTTGGGCAGGGTCGGGTACGAGCAGTACTTC
TRBJ1-1 | . | 14 | TRBV12-3/TRBV12-4 | . | CASSAPGGGPEAFF | TGTGCCAGCAGCGCACCTGGGGGGGGCCCTGAAGCTTTCTTT